This TCR beta chain was sequenced during a study of CD8 T cells in Susac syndrome. With regard to this clonotype: Its cognate antigen is unknown.

Unmatched junction bases numbered 8, after V lost 0 bases and J lost 7 bases. The CDR3 loop spans 16 amino acids. Germline V CDR1 and CDR2: SGHRS, YFSETQ. Study results and caveats: Clonal expansion was missing from Susac syndrome CD4+ T cell repertoires. It was acknowledged in the study that the number of individuals who were included in its TCR sequencing and HLA analysis was relatively small.

Patients with Susac syndrome met diagnostic criteria that were recently defined for definite or probable disease. CD8+ and CD4+ T cells were negatively isolated; TEMRA cells were FACS-enriched. Reverse transcription of about 0.5 to 1 ug RNA used random hexamers. TCRdb processed the immunoSEQ multiplex PCR reads anew with MiXCR; each CDR3 protein has one entry. The sample gives about 120,000 distinct CDR3 sequences, over 95% of which show up once; less than 0.15% is in the top ten. This chain joins TRBV5-1 and TRBJ2-1, with 9 bases matching TRBD2. Sequenced material: CD4+ T cells from PBMCs. The TCR sequence derives from a human donor with Susac syndrome. The CDR3 reads CASSLGGTSPRNEQFF. The CDR3 DNA reads TGCGCCAGCAGCTTGGGAGGGACTAGCCCTCGGAATGAGCAGTTCTTC.